The present entry profiles one T cell receptor (beta chain) with its context. In its sample, this clone was seen once. Its binding antigen is unknown. Per-base quality was not reported, and no clone a single base away is much larger than it. These data belong to a study of PD-L1 blockade in urothelial cancer (dated 2017 in TCRdb). About the investigation overall: Therapy was started around 2014 for all patients, and atezolizumab 1,200 mg was administered intravenously every 3 weeks. About 85% of the roughly 30 patients were males with bladder-origin urothelial cancer, and 18 of 29 reported a prior smoking history. An ECOG performance status of 0 or 1 was recorded for the patients, and 0 to 3 prior chemotherapy regimens had been received by the patients. Blood samples were analyzed 3 weeks after the start of treatment (second dose) and 6 weeks after the start of treatment. Blood samples gave a median of roughly 150,000 T cells and 77,000 or so unique TCRs, with a median clonality of roughly 0.081. Somatic, immune and clinical correlates of response to PD-L1 blockade with atezolizumab in urothelial cancer were the focus of an exploratory multi-omic analysis. TCR sequencing covered pretreatment tumor samples and matched, serially collected peripheral blood taken before and after atezolizumab treatment. Durable clinical benefit was defined as progression-free survival longer than 6 months, and TCR features were also tested against progression-free and overall survival. In the same patients, whole exome sequencing and RNA sequencing of pretreatment tumors were performed in addition to TCR sequencing. Eight to ten patients achieved durable clinical benefit and some 20 did not. Pretreatment blood TCR-seq was available for around 29 patients, at least one posttreatment blood collection was obtained for roughly 24 patients, and tumor TCR-seq was available for roughly 24 patients. General findings and caveats noted by the study authors: Small sample size (n of about 30) and many exploratory analyses mean the results are intended to be hypothesis-generating. A pretreatment peripheral blood TCR clonality below the median was linked to improved progression-free and overall survival. At 3 weeks after the start of treatment, tumor-associated TCR clones in peripheral blood had expanded more in patients with durable benefit (n of about 20, p = 0.022).

Each PCR received spiked-in synthetic TCR analog templates so that absolute template abundance could be estimated from read counts. The immunoSEQ assay used bias-controlled V and J gene primers to amplify TCRbeta CDR3 regions from genomic DNA. Rearranged TCRbeta segments were sequenced at approximately 20X coverage. The original methods were these. Clustering was used to correct sequencing errors, and CDR3s were annotated against IMGT to assign V, D and J genes. Out-of-frame and stop-codon sequences were excluded, and only productive TCRbeta rearrangements were used in downstream analyses. Clonality was computed as one minus Shannon entropy normalized by the log of the number of unique productive sequences. Fisher's exact test with Benjamini-Hochberg correction, using a cutoff of adjusted p below 0.01, was how clones that differed between time points or between blood and tumor were identified. TCRdb mirrors the immuneACCESS table, restricted to in-frame sequences. Some clones are absent from its copies; in checked studies, under half trace to an unresolved V gene, and the reason for the others is unknown. Clone size and the V and J calls come from that table; the DNA yielded D and trimming. The sample contains some 56,000 clones, 85% of them found a single time. The leading ten clones occupy around 14% of the sample.

The time point label here, explained by the study, means: pretreatment peripheral blood. A total of about 31 patients with locally advanced or metastatic urothelial carcinoma, treated at Memorial Sloan Kettering on a trial protocol, made up the cohort. Peripheral blood mononuclear cells were collected pretreatment and during treatment, with between 1 and 8 total time points per patient. The Qiagen DNeasy Blood extraction kit was used to purify genomic DNA from total PBMCs and tumor samples. PBMCs were collected pretreatment and during treatment and were isolated and stored as previously described. Per the germline V gene (reference sequence), SGHNT is the CDR1 and YYREEE is the CDR2. Reading from cysteine to phenylalanine, the CDR3 counts 14 amino acids. Left in the record is the CDR3 DNA by itself, 42 bases read in frame from the first base. V and J lose 0 bases and 4 bases, and a span of 10 bases separates them.

The receptor's source is a man aged 65-85 years with urothelial cancer. The source was PBMCs, collected around atezolizumab (anti-PD-L1) treatment. The chain joins TRBV5-4 to TRBJ1-2, and TRBD1 may be the D gene, going by 5 matching bases. Read as DNA, the sequence is TGTGCCAGCAGCTTGGGGGGGGAGGGCTATGGCTACACCTTC. Translated, it reads CASSLGGEGYGYTF.